The T cell receptor beta chain described here comes from a study of blood T cell repertoires in COVID-19. In the original analysis: Nucleated cell number was recorded as an estimate derived from reference gene primer amplification. Measured with immunoSEQ multiplex PCR; TCRdb has only the in-frame clones, and not every one. The V and J calls and clone size were taken over from that table, and D and trimming were inferred from the DNA. The sample lists about 360,000 clones, approximately 86% seen once, with less than 9% in the top ten. The CDR3 has 14 residues. Germline V gene sequence: CDR1 SGHAT, CDR2 FQNNGV. V was trimmed by 5 bases and J by 0 bases, leaving 11 bases between them.

The sequencing sample was made of peripheral blood. This receptor was taken from a woman aged 60-70 years with COVID-19, enrolled during active disease. This chain joins TRBV11-2 and TRBJ2-7, with a weak D call TRBD2 (5 bases). The CDR3 loop reads CASSRPGSSYEQYF. The CDR3 DNA sequence: TGTGCCAGCAGCCGCCCGGGGAGCTCCTACGAGCAGTACTTC.